This T cell receptor beta chain was recovered during a study of blood T cell repertoires in COVID-19. CDR1 is SGHKS, CDR2 YYEKEE, per germline (reference sequence). The CDR3 extends over 15 amino acids. J gave up 3 bases and V 5 bases, and 7 bases lay outside the gene matches. Here immunoSEQ multiplex PCR was the method, and the copy in TCRdb shows in-frame clones only, minus some. This table has approximately 80,000 clones, approximately 90% appearing once. The chain recombines TRBV5-5 with TRBJ2-7; 11 nucleotides match TRBD2. The sequence was collected from a human donor in a cohort sampled during active COVID-19. Sequencing was performed on peripheral blood. The CDR3 sequence is CASRLAGGSSYEQYF. The DNA for the CDR3 is TGTGCCAGCAGGCTAGCGGGGGGTTCTAGCTACGAGCAGTACTTC.